This T cell receptor (beta chain) was profiled in a study of vaccination effects on CD4 cells after COVID-19. Comments on this clone: As yet, its antigen is unknown.

The table came from immunoSEQ multiplex PCR; TCRdb's copy has only in-frame clones and leaves some out. The sample consists of around 71,000 clones, approximately 70% of them appearing once. After expansion with viral peptide pools in the ViraFEST assay, antigen-specific CD4+ T cells were sequenced. When around 10 days of culture had elapsed, CD4+ T cells were isolated. Absence of prior SARS-CoV-2 infection characterized the vaccine recipients, who showed negative nucleocapsid antibodies. The CDR3 is 15 residues long. J lost 5 bases, V lost 6 bases, and 9 bases had no gene match. The V gene's germline CDR1 is SQVTM and CDR2 ANQGSEA.

This material consisted of CD4+ T cells from PBMCs cultured with HCoV-OC43 spike peptides, taken before COVID-19 vaccination. The subset here: HCoV-OC43 spike overlapping peptide pool stimulation. This receptor was obtained from a human donor who received a COVID-19 vaccine. The chain recombines TRBV29-1 with TRBJ1-6; 8 bases align to TRBD1. The CDR3 spells CSVRQGQSNNSPLHF. CDR3 DNA sequence: TGCAGCGTCCGACAGGGGCAGAGTAATAATTCACCCCTCCACTTT.